One and the same sample provided the 6 T cell receptor beta chains below, sequenced in a study of blood T cell repertoires in COVID-19. Generated by immunoSEQ multiplex PCR, the TCRdb table keeps only in-frame clones and is missing some. Counted here are about 240,000 clones, about four fifths occurring once; the ten biggest clones make up approximately 3.2%. Sequenced material: peripheral blood. All receptors derive from a woman younger than 30 with acute or convalescent COVID-19.

The chain links TRBV6-5 to TRBJ2-5; maybe TRBD1 (5 bases). The CDR3 length is 14 residues. The germline CDR1 and CDR2 sequences are MNHEY and SVGAGI. Trimming removed 7 bases at V and 1 base at J, with 13 bases between. The CDR3 DNA reads as TGTGCCAGCATCCCAGGGCTACTCCAAGAGACCCAGTACTTC. Translated, it gives CASIPGLLQETQYF.

The chain uses TRBV11-3 and TRBJ2-1; TRBD2 matches 9 bases. The ends lost 2 bases at V and 8 bases at J; junction bases unmatched: 16. Germline loops: CDR1 SGHNT, CDR2 YENEEA. The CDR3 has 18 residues. The CDR3 reads CASSLTGYGAGGADEQFF. CDR3 nucleotide sequence: TGTGCCAGCAGCTTAACAGGGTACGGGGCGGGAGGGGCCGATGAGCAGTTCTTC. The variable domain in full, with the rest retrieved from reference TRBV11-3 and TRBJ2-1, is EAGVVQSPRYKIIEKKQPVAFWCNPISGHNTLYWYLQNLGQGPELLIRYENEEAVDDSQLPKDRFSAERLKGVDSTLKIQPAELGDSAVYLCASSLTGYGAGGADEQFFGPGTRLTVL.

The rearrangement uses TRBV7-3 and TRBJ2-1, with D maybe TRBD2 (6 bases). CDR3 size: 13 residues. Germline CDR1 and CDR2: SGHTA and FQGTGA. Trimming removed 5 bases from V and 7 bases from J, with 12 bases in between. CDR3 loop: CASSPVAGNEQFF. For the CDR3, the DNA is TGTGCCAGCAGCCCCGTGGCGGGGAATGAGCAGTTCTTC.

V and J are TRBV19 and TRBJ2-1; TRBD2 agrees at 9 bases. Germline V lookup: CDR1 LNHDA, CDR2 SQIVND (reference sequence). V lost 7 bases, J lost 9 bases, and 10 bases stayed unmatched. This CDR3 is built from 14 residues. CDR3 coding DNA: TGTGCCAGTACCGCGGGACTAGCCGGCGGTGAGCAGTTCTTC. Residues: CASTAGLAGGEQFF.

Comments on this clone: An end of the junction does not agree with germline; a read error may underlie this. The rearrangement links TRBV10-1 to TRBJ2-7, with 7 bases aligning to TRBD1. CDR1 is WNHNN, CDR2 SYGVQD, per germline (reference sequence). This CDR3 comprises 12 residues. CDR3 in DNA: TGCGCCAGCAGTGATTTCTCGACAGGGTTTCTCTTC. Translated, it gives CASSDFSTGFLF.

The rearrangement joins TRBV28 to TRBJ2-5; D is perhaps TRBD2 (6 bases). V gave up 2 bases and J gave up 2 bases, with 6 bases separating them. Germline values: CDR1 MDHEN, CDR2 SYDVKM. The CDR3 has 13 residues. The CDR3 here is CASSLGGQETQYF. Written as DNA, the CDR3 is TGTGCCAGCAGTTTAGGGGGGCAAGAGACCCAGTACTTC.